Listed below are T cell receptor beta chains from one sample, sequenced in a study of T-cell reconstitution after alpha-beta-depleted transplantation in children. MiXCR was run by TCRdb on the PCR reads, yielding one entry per CDR3 protein. The sample lists more than 300,000 distinct CDR3 sequences; around 15% were seen once. This sample comprised PBMCs, mostly from graft donor cells, obtained 360 days after TCRalphabeta/CD19-depleted stem cell transplant. These receptors were obtained from a male patient between 2 and 10 years old who had a stem cell transplant for acute lymphoblastic leukemia, so the T cells may come from the graft donor. The CDR3 runs from the conserved cysteine through the conserved F or W. The D gene is left open where the match is weak. For some rows the clone size is stated as once, few or many, or as a class when expanded; others skip it.

cdr3_aa cdr3_nt d_call j_call v_call cdr3_length clone_size
CASSFSLGTGYNEQFF TGTGCCAGCAGTTTCTCTCTTGGGACAGGCTACAATGAGCAGTTCTTC TRBD1 TRBJ2-1 TRBV28 16 many
CASSDPSSGRSAYEQYF TGTGCCAGCAGCGATCCCTCTAGCGGGAGGAGCGCCTACGAGCAGTACTTC TRBD2 TRBJ2-7 TRBV2 17 few
CASSQDPPSGNNNEKLFF TGCGCCAGCAGCCAAGATCCGCCATCCGGGAATAATAATGAAAAACTGTTTTTT - TRBJ1-4 TRBV4-1 18 few
CASSPTSSGEQFF TGTGCCAGCAGCCCAACTAGTTCGGGTGAGCAGTTCTTC - TRBJ2-1 TRBV27 13 many
CASSLSTPGTGVQETQYF TGTGCCAGCAGTTTATCTACCCCCGGGACAGGGGTCCAAGAGACCCAGTACTTC TRBD1 TRBJ2-5 TRBV27 18 few
CASSRESSSTDTQYF TGTGCCAGCAGCCGAGAGTCCTCTAGCACAGATACGCAGTATTTT - TRBJ2-3 TRBV7-9 15 -
CASSPGGDNQPQHF TGTGCCAGCAGTCCAGGCGGCGACAATCAGCCCCAGCATTTT - TRBJ1-5 TRBV12-3/TRBV12-4 14 -
CASSLDLNQPQHF TGTGCCAGCAGTTTGGACCTGAATCAGCCCCAGCATTTT - TRBJ1-5 TRBV12-3/TRBV12-4 13 -
CSARDWGQGGGNSPLHF TGCAGTGCTAGAGATTGGGGACAGGGCGGCGGTAATTCACCCCTCCACTTT TRBD1 TRBJ1-6 TRBV20-1 17 -
CAWTEGTDNYGYTF TGTGCCTGGACCGAAGGGACGGATAACTATGGCTACACCTTC - TRBJ1-2 TRBV30 14 -
CASSSAGGGDTQYF TGTGCCAGCAGCTCCGCGGGAGGGGGAGATACGCAGTATTTT TRBD2 TRBJ2-3 TRBV3-1 14 -
CAISLGLAGGSSGANVLTF TGTGCCATCAGCCTAGGACTAGCGGGAGGTAGTTCTGGGGCCAACGTCCTGACTTTC TRBD2 TRBJ2-6 TRBV3-1 19 once
CASSSSLAGGPGTQYF TGTGCCAGCAGCTCTTCACTAGCGGGAGGGCCCGGTACGCAGTATTTT TRBD2 TRBJ2-3 TRBV6-1 16 -
CASSPPRADTQYF TGTGCCAGCAGTCCTCCTCGCGCAGATACGCAGTATTTT - TRBJ2-3 TRBV7-9 13 -
CASSLSGYTEAFF TGTGCCAGCAGTTTATCCGGTTATACTGAAGCTTTCTTT - TRBJ1-1 TRBV12-3/TRBV12-4 13 many
CSAVLQGYEQYF TGCAGTGCTGTACTTCAGGGGTACGAGCAGTACTTC - TRBJ2-7 TRBV20-1 12 -
CASGGIDGGYTF TGTGCCAGTGGGGGCATTGATGGGGGCTACACCTTC - TRBJ1-2 TRBV11-2 12 -
CASSLSRAYEQYF TGTGCCAGCAGTTTATCGAGGGCCTACGAGCAGTACTTC - TRBJ2-7 TRBV27 13 many
CASSLYPGVRPSHSYEQYF TGTGCCAGCAGTTTATATCCGGGCGTCCGGCCCTCACATTCCTACGAGCAGTACTTC - TRBJ2-7 TRBV28 19 few
CASSLVPDTRNTEAFF TGTGCCAGCAGCTTAGTACCAGACACCCGAAACACTGAAGCTTTCTTT - TRBJ1-1 TRBV7-8 16 few
CASSPGHYGYTF TGTGCCAGTAGCCCTGGACATTATGGCTACACCTTC - TRBJ1-2 TRBV19 12 -
CASSLGWTGREKLFF TGTGCCAGCAGTTTGGGGTGGACAGGGAGAGAAAAACTGTTTTTT TRBD1 TRBJ1-4 TRBV28 15 -
CASSLVEGSSGNTIYF TGTGCCAGCAGCTTAGTAGAGGGGAGCTCTGGAAACACCATATATTTT - TRBJ1-3 TRBV7-2 16 -
CASSYGRVALYEQYF TGTGCCAGCAGTTACGGCCGGGTCGCCCTCTACGAGCAGTACTTC - TRBJ2-7 TRBV6-5 15 few
CASSPGTGGLEQYF TGTGCCAGCAGCCCCGGGACAGGGGGCTTAGAGCAGTACTTC TRBD1 TRBJ2-7 TRBV5-6 14 -
CASTGDSYEQYF TGCGCCAGCACGGGGGACAGCTACGAGCAGTACTTC - TRBJ2-7 TRBV5-1 12 -
CAIRVAFDSYEQYF TGTGCCATCAGGGTAGCGTTCGACTCCTACGAGCAGTACTTC - TRBJ2-7 TRBV10-3 14 -
CAIRGLAGGTDEQFF TGTGCCATCAGGGGCCTAGCGGGAGGGACGGATGAGCAGTTCTTC TRBD2 TRBJ2-1 TRBV10-3 15 few
CASSPLEIGANTEAFF TGTGCCAGCTCACCACTGGAAATCGGGGCGAACACTGAAGCTTTCTTT - TRBJ1-1 TRBV18 16 -
CSARKGLAITDTQYF TGCAGTGCTAGAAAGGGACTAGCTATCACAGATACGCAGTATTTT TRBD2 TRBJ2-3 TRBV20-1 15 many
CSASPLAILSYNEQFF TGCAGTGCTAGCCCACTAGCAATCCTCTCCTACAATGAGCAGTTCTTC - TRBJ2-1 TRBV20-1 16 few
CASNLLSTDTQYF TGTGCCAGCAATCTCTTGAGCACAGATACGCAGTATTTT - TRBJ2-3 TRBV18 13 -
CASRRTGSTGNTIYF TGTGCCAGCAGGCGGACAGGGAGTACAGGAAACACCATATATTTT TRBD1 TRBJ1-3 TRBV28 15 -
CATSRSFSGGRETQYF TGTGCCACCAGCAGAAGTTTTTCAGGGGGGCGAGAGACCCAGTACTTC - TRBJ2-5 TRBV15 16 few
CASSLTSGTGAYGYTF TGTGCCAGCAGTCTTACCTCCGGGACAGGGGCCTATGGCTACACCTTC TRBD1 TRBJ1-2 TRBV27 16 -
CSANGPRPTGELFF TGCAGTGCTAACGGACCAAGGCCTACCGGGGAGCTGTTTTTT - TRBJ2-2 TRBV20-1 14 -
CASSEASGRAPGLFF TGTGCCAGCAGTGAAGCGAGCGGGAGGGCCCCTGGTCTGTTCTTC TRBD2 TRBJ2-1 TRBV6-1 15 -
CSARAGFSSYEQYF TGCAGTGCTAGAGCAGGGTTCAGCTCCTACGAGCAGTACTTC - TRBJ2-7 TRBV20-1 14 few
CASSPGRGEKLFF TGCGCCAGCAGCCCGGGGAGGGGTGAAAAACTGTTTTTT - TRBJ1-4 TRBV5-1 13 many
CSASKSRSGQGYNEQFF TGCAGTGCTAGTAAAAGTCGATCTGGACAGGGGTACAATGAGCAGTTCTTC TRBD1 TRBJ2-1 TRBV20-1 17 many
CASSLGAAADTQYF TGTGCCAGCAGCTTAGGGGCGGCCGCTGATACGCAGTATTTT - TRBJ2-3 TRBV7-9 14 many
CASSPRRSSGTYNEQFF TGTGCCAGCAGCCCTCGCCGGTCTAGCGGGACTTACAATGAGCAGTTCTTC TRBD2 TRBJ2-1 TRBV3-1 17 -
CASSQDLYRGEETQYF TGCGCCAGCAGCCAAGATCTGTACAGGGGGGAAGAGACCCAGTACTTC TRBD1 TRBJ2-5 TRBV4-3 16 once
CAWSPDRGYGYTF TGTGCCTGGAGTCCTGACAGGGGATATGGCTACACCTTC TRBD1 TRBJ1-2 TRBV30 13 -
CASSLMGGYNTEAFF TGTGCCAGCAGTTTAATGGGGGGTTATAACACTGAAGCTTTCTTT - TRBJ1-1 TRBV12-3/TRBV12-4 15 -
CASSYDRGSYNEQFF TGCGCCAGCAGCTACGACAGGGGCTCCTACAATGAGCAGTTCTTC TRBD1 TRBJ2-1 TRBV5-1 15 -
CASSQEPGLAELTDTQYF TGTGCCAGCAGCCAAGAACCGGGACTAGCGGAACTCACAGATACGCAGTATTTT TRBD2 TRBJ2-3 TRBV4-2 18 -
CASSSPGPLGTGELFF TGTGCCAGCAGTTCGCCGGGACCCTTAGGGACCGGGGAGCTGTTTTTT - TRBJ2-2 TRBV6-5 16 many
CASSQSGKRDGYTF TGCGCCAGCAGCCAGTCCGGGAAGCGGGACGGCTACACCTTC - TRBJ1-2 TRBV4-3 14 -
CASRDTGSGNTIYF TGTGCCAGCAGAGATACAGGATCTGGAAACACCATATATTTT - TRBJ1-3 TRBV6-2/TRBV6-3 14 few
CASSIPGLSNTEAFF TGTGCCAGTAGTATCCCGGGACTGTCGAACACTGAAGCTTTCTTT - TRBJ1-1 TRBV19 15 -
CASNLRIPLRQGTEGEGQETQYF TGTGCCAGCAACCTCCGAATCCCCCTTAGACAGGGTACGGAGGGAGAGGGCCAAGAGACCCAGTACTTC - TRBJ2-5 TRBV13 23 few
CASSYLQGSADTQYF TGTGCCAGCAGTTACCTACAGGGGTCTGCAGATACGCAGTATTTT TRBD1 TRBJ2-3 TRBV6-5 15 many
CASGLRLAGGGYYEQYF TGTGCTAGTGGTTTGAGACTAGCGGGAGGTGGGTACTACGAGCAGTACTTC TRBD2 TRBJ2-7 TRBV12-5 17 -
CATRRGRPPSNYGYTF TGTGCCACACGACGGGGCAGACCTCCGTCTAACTATGGCTACACCTTC - TRBJ1-2 TRBV24-1 16 -
CASSFGPDRNYEQYF TGTGCCAGCAGCTTTGGTCCGGATCGGAACTACGAGCAGTACTTC - TRBJ2-7 TRBV7-3 15 few
CASSLGGLVGGEQYF TGTGCCAGCAGCTTAGGGGGACTAGTTGGTGGCGAGCAGTACTTC TRBD2 TRBJ2-7 TRBV11-2 15 few